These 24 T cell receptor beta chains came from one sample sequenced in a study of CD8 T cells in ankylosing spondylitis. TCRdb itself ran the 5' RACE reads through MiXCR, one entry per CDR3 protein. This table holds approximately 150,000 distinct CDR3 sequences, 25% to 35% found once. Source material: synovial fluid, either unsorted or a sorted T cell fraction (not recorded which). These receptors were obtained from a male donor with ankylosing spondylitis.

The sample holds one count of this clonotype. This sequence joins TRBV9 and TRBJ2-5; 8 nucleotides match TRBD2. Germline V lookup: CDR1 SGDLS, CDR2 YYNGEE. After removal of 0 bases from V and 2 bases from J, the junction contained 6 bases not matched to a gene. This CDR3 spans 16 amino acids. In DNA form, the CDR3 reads TGTGCCAGCAGCGTAGTAGGCACTAGCGGACAAGAGACCCAGTACTTC. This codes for CASSVVGTSGQETQYF.

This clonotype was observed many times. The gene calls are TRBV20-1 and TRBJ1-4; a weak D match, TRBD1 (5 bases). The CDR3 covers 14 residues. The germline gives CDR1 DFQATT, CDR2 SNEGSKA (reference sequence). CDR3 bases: TGCAGCGCGGTGGGGGGTGCAACTAATGAAAAACTGTTTTTT. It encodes CSAVGGATNEKLFF.

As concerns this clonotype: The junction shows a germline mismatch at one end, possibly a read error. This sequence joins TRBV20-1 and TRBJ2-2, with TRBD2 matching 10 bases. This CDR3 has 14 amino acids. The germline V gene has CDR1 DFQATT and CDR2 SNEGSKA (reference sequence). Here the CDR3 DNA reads TGCAGAGCTAGACTAGCGGGCAACACCGGGGAGCTGTTTTTT. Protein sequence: CRARLAGNTGELFF.

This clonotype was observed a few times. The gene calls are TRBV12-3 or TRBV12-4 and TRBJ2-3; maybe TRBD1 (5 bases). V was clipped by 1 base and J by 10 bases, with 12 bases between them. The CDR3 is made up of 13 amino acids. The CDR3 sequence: CASSLGQPAAQYF. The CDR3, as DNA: TGTGCCAGCAGTTTAGGACAGCCAGCAGCGCAGTATTTT.

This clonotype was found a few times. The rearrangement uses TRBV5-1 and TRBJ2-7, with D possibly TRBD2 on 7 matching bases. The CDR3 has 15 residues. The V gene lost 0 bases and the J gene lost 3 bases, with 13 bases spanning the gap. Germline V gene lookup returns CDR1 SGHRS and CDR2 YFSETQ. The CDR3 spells CASSLEAGAYYEQYF. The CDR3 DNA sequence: TGCGCCAGCAGCTTGGAGGCGGGGGCCTACTACGAGCAGTACTTC.

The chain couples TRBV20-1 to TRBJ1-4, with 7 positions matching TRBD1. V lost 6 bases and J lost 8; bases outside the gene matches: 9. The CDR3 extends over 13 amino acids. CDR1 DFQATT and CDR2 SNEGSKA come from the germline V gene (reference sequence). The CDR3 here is CSANRGSGEKLFF. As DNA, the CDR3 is TGCAGTGCGAACAGGGGATCGGGGGAAAAACTGTTTTTT.

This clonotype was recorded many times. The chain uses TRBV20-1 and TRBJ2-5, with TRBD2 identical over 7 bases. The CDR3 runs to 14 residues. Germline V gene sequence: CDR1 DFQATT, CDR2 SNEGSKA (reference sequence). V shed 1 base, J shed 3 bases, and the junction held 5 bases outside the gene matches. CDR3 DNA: TGCAGTGCTAGAGCCGGTCTAGCGGAAGAGACCCAGTACTTC. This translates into CSARAGLAEETQYF.

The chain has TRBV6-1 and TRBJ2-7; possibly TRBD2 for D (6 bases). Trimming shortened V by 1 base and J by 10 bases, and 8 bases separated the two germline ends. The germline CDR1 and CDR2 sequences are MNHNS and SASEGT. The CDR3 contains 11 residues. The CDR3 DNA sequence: TGTGCCAGCAGTGAAGGGCGGGACCAGTACTTC. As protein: CASSEGRDQYF.

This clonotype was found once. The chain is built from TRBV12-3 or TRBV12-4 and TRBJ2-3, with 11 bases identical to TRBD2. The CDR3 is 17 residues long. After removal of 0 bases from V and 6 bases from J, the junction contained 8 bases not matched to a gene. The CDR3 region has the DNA TGTGCCAGCAGTTTAGCAACTAGCGGGGGACGCAGGGATACGCAGTATTTT. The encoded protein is CASSLATSGGRRDTQYF.

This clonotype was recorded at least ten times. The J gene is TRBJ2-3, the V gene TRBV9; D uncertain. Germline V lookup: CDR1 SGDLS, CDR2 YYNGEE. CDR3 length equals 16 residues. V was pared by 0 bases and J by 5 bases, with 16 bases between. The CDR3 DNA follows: TGTGCCAGCAGCGTAGGAAGTGCGAGCCAATTAGATACGCAGTATTTT. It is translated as CASSVGSASQLDTQYF. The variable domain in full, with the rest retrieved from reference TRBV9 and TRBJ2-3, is DSGVTQTPKHLITATGQRVTLRCSPRSGDLSVYWYQQSLDQGLQFLIQYYNGEERAKGNILERFSAQQFPDLHSELNLSSLELGDSALYFCASSVGSASQLDTQYFGPGTRLTVL.

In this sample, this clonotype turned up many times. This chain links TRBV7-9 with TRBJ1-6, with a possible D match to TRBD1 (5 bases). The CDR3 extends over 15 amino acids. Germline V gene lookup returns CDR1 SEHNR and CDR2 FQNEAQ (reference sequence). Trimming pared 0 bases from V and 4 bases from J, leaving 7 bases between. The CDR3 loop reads CASSLAGEYNSPLHF. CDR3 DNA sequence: TGTGCCAGCAGCTTAGCAGGGGAGTATAATTCACCCCTCCACTTT.

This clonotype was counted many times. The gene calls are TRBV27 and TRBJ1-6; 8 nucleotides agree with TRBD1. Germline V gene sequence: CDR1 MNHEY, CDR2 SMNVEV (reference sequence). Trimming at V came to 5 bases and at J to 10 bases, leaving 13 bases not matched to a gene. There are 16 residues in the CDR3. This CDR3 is CASSIHRDRIRSPLHF. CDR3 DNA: TGTGCCAGCAGTATCCACCGGGACAGGATACGCTCACCCCTCCACTTT.

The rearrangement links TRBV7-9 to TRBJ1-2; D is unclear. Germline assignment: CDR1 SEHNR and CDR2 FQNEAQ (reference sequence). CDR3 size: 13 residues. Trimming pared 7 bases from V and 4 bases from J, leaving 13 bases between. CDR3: CASNFAGSYGYTF. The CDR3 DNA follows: TGTGCCAGCAACTTCGCGGGGTCCTATGGCTACACCTTC.

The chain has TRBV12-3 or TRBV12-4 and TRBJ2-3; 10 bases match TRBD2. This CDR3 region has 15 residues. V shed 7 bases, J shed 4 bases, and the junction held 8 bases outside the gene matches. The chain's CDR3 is CASTRLAGASDTQYF. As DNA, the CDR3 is TGTGCCAGCACCCGGCTAGCGGGAGCTTCAGATACGCAGTATTTT.

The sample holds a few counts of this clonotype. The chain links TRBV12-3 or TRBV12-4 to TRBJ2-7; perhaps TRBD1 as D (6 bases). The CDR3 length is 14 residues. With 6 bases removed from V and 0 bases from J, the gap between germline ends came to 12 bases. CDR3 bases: TGTGCCAGCAGACAAACAGGGAGCTCCTACGAGCAGTACTTC. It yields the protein CASRQTGSSYEQYF.

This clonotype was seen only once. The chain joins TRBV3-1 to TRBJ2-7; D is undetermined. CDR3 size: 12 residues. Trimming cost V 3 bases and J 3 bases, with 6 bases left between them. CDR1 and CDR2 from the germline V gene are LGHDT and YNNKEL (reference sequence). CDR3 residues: CASSQDHYEQYF. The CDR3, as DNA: TGTGCCAGCAGCCAGGACCACTACGAGCAGTACTTC.

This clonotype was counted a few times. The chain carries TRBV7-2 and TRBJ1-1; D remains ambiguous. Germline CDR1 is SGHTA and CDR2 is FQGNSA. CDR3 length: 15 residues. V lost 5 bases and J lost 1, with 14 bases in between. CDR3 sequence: CASSKRGSANTEAFF. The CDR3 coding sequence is TGTGCCAGCAGCAAGAGAGGGAGCGCGAACACTGAAGCTTTCTTT. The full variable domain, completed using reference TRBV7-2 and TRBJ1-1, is GAGVSQSPSNKVTEKGKDVELRCDPISGHTALYWYRQSLGQGLEFLIYFQGNSAPDKSGLPSDRFSAERTGGSVSTLTIQRTQQEDSAVYLCASSKRGSANTEAFFGQGTRLTVV.

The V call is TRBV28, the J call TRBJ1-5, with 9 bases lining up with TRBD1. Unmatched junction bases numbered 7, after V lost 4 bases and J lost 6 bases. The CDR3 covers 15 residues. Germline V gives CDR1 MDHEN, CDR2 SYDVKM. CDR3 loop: CASSSQGARSQPQHF. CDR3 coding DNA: TGTGCCAGCAGTTCACAGGGGGCGCGATCTCAGCCCCAGCATTTT.

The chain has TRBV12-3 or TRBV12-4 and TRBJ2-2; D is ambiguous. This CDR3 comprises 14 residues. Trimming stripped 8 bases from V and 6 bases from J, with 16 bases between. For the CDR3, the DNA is TGTGCCAGCGCCCCAATAGGGTCCGCCGGGGAGCTGTTTTTT. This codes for CASAPIGSAGELFF.

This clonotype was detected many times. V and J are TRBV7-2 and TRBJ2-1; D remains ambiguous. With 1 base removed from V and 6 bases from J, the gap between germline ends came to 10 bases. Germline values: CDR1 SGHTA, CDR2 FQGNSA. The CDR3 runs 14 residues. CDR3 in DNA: TGTGCCAGCAGCTTAGGCAGCCAGATCAATGAGCAGTTCTTC. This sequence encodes CASSLGSQINEQFF.

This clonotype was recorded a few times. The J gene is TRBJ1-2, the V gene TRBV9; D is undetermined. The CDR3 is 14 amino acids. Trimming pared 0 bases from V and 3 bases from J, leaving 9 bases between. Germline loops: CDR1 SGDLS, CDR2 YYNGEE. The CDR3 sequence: CASSVGRRDYGYTF. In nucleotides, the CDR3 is TGTGCCAGCAGCGTAGGCAGGAGGGACTATGGCTACACCTTC.

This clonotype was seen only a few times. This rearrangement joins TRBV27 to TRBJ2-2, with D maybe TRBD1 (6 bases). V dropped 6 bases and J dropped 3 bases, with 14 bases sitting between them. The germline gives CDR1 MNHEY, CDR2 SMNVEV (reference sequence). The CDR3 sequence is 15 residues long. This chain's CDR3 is CASRRRDTYTGELFF. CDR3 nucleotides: TGTGCCAGCAGGCGTCGGGACACCTACACCGGGGAGCTGTTTTTT.

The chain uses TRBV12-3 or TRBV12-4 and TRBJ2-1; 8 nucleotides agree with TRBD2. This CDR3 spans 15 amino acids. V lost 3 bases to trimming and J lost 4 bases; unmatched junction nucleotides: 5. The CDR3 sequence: CASSFVTSAYNEQFF. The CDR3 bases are TGTGCCAGCAGTTTTGTGACTAGCGCTTACAATGAGCAGTTCTTC.

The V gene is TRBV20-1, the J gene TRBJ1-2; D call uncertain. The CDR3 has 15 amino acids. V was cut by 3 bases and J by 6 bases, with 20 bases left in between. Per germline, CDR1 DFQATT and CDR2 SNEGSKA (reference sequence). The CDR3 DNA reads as TGCAGTGCTAGTGACCCTTTGCATCAGGAAAATGGCTACACCTTC. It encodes CSASDPLHQENGYTF.